This T cell receptor (beta chain) derives from a study of CD8 T cells in Susac syndrome (dated by TCRdb to between 2018 and 2021). About the full investigation: Among the sequenced Susac syndrome patients, about 6 had clinically active disease and roughly eight were in clinical remission. At blood withdrawal, Susac syndrome patients were either therapy-naive, taking corticosteroids (in some cases with IVIg as well), or taking IVIg alone. Repertoire sequencing was used to test whether CD8+ T cell activation and differentiation in Susac syndrome was antigen driven. The study compared CD8+ T cell repertoire clonality among eleven to twelve healthy donors, 14 Susac syndrome patients and roughly 16 multiple sclerosis patients. Overall study outcomes, separate from this receptor: The TCR sequencing and HLA analysis was acknowledged to have included a relatively small number of individuals. Susac syndrome CD8+ repertoires showed clonal expansion, highest in CD8+ TEMRA cells and greater in clinically active than remitting patients. Looking at Susac-specific public clones, the researchers identified around 15 in the total CD8+ repertoire and roughly 5 in the CD8+ TEMRA repertoire.

High-throughput TCR beta sequencing profiled peripheral blood CD8+ and CD4+ T cells from healthy donors, Susac syndrome patients and multiple sclerosis patients. Susac syndrome patients met recently defined diagnostic criteria for definite or probable disease. Bulk CD8+ and CD4+ T cells were purified magnetically by negative isolation, whereas CD8+ TEMRA cells were enriched by FACS. Blood was collected in EDTA tubes and processed within 24 hours, with PBMCs isolated through density gradient centrifugation. PBMCs destined for TCR sequencing were cryopreserved in liquid nitrogen and later thawed in a 37 °C water bath. A purity of at least 90% was achieved for sorted or isolated CD4+, CD8+ and CD8+ TEMRA cells. On this clonotype itself: No cognate antigen has been identified for it. Qualities for individual bases were not recorded, and no much larger clone is one base off.

RNA was extracted using the RNeasy kit, and roughly 0.45 to 1 microgram was reverse transcribed with random hexamers. TCR beta CDR3 regions were amplified with the immunoSEQ multiplex PCR assay covering 54 Vbeta and 13 Jbeta segments. PCR amplification bias was corrected using a synthetic template baseline for primer optimization and computational correction. The authors processed their data as follows. Only productive sequences were kept, with reads annotated to V, D and J genes according to IMGT and analyzed in immunoSEQ Analyzer. Clonality was computed as one minus Shannon entropy normalized by log2 of the number of productive unique sequences. For each patient and control, public and private clones were evaluated within the 100 most prevalent clones. A clone was defined as Susac-specific if it was absent from the healthy and MS cohorts, from about a thousand published viral clones and from other ImmuneACCESS disease sequences. TCRdb cleaned the public reads at Q25 with fastp, built clones with MiXCR and kept in-frame beta chains. CDR3 protein duplicates are merged, each entry listing the most common genes and DNA. V and J calls and clone size were set by TCRdb, not the authors. The sample table holds around 100,000 distinct CDR3 sequences, of which around 96% were seen once. Around 0.3% of the sample is in the top ten clones.

A distance of 10 bases separates the germline ends of V and J, which lose 3 bases and 2 bases respectively. The CDR3, from cysteine to phenylalanine, totals 14 residues. The DNA shown is the 42-base CDR3, in frame from base 1. The receptor chain draws on TRBV12-3 or TRBV12-4 and TRBJ1-1, with the D segment identity uncertain. The sequence was collected from a human donor with Susac syndrome. The sample comprised CD8+ T cells from PBMCs. The CDR3 here reads CASSLKGSNTEAFF. The DNA sequence reads TGTGCCAGCAGTTTGAAAGGGTCAAACACTGAAGCTTTCTTT.